A selection of T cell receptor beta chains follows, all from one sample in a study of OX40 agonist ivuxolimab in advanced cancers. Only in-frame clones appear in the TCRdb table, and some are missing; sequencing was by immunoSEQ multiplex PCR. The sample yields almost 90,000 clones, 87% seen once. The specimen was CD4+ or CD8+ T cells sorted from blood, collected in a trial of the OX40 agonist ivuxolimab. All receptors come from an adult with an advanced solid tumor such as melanoma, head and neck, liver or kidney cancer. Each CDR3 is given with its conserved first and last residue. The D gene is left open where the match is weak.

V: TRBV5-5
D: TRBD1
J: TRBJ2-7
CDR3: CASSPRQGSSYEQYF
DNA: TGTGCCAGCAGTCCTCGACAGGGTTCGAGCTACGAGCAGTACTTC

V: TRBV29-1
D: -
J: TRBJ2-3
CDR3: CSVETGPRTDTQYF
DNA: TGCAGCGTTGAAACAGGACCGCGCACAGATACGCAGTATTTT

V: TRBV5-6
D: TRBD1
J: TRBJ2-5
CDR3: CASSFGDRVEQETQYF
DNA: TGTGCCAGCAGCTTTGGGGACAGGGTGGAGCAAGAGACCCAGTACTTC

V: TRBV7-2
D: -
J: TRBJ1-4
CDR3: CASSLMGSNEKLFF
DNA: TGTGCCAGCAGCTTAATGGGGTCTAATGAAAAACTGTTTTTT

V: TRBV30
D: TRBD1
J: TRBJ1-6
CDR3: CAWSDRTGRSPLHF
DNA: TGTGCCTGGAGTGACCGGACAGGGCGCTCACCCCTCCACTTT

V: TRBV7-7
D: -
J: TRBJ1-4
CDR3: CASSLEGATNEKLFF
DNA: TGTGCTAGCAGCTTAGAAGGAGCCACTAATGAAAAACTGTTTTTT

V: TRBV30
D: -
J: TRBJ2-5
CDR3: CAWSYGGTQETQYF
DNA: TGTGCCTGGAGTTACGGGGGCACCCAAGAGACCCAGTACTTC

V: TRBV6-6
D: TRBD1
J: TRBJ2-1
CDR3: CASSRDRGLPNEQFF
DNA: TGTGCCAGCAGCCGGGACAGGGGGCTCCCGAATGAGCAGTTCTTC

V: TRBV5-1
D: -
J: TRBJ2-1
CDR3: CASSLETGDNEQFF
DNA: TGCGCCAGCAGCTTGGAAACGGGAGACAATGAGCAGTTCTTC

V: TRBV7-3
D: TRBD1
J: TRBJ1-4
CDR3: CASGQISLGTENEKLFF
DNA: TGTGCCAGCGGCCAGATTAGCCTCGGGACAGAGAATGAAAAACTGTTTTTT

V: TRBV9
D: TRBD1
J: TRBJ2-3
CDR3: CASSVAYRGTDTQYF
DNA: TGTGCCAGCAGCGTAGCTTACAGGGGAACAGATACGCAGTATTTT